The T cell receptor beta chain described here comes from a study of OX40 agonist ivuxolimab in advanced cancers. Findings and limits, study-wide: By week 6 at 0.1 to 3.0 mg/kg, blood CD4+ and CD8+ T cells had expanded clonally.

This clone was detected once. The antigen is not known. Assay: immunoSEQ multiplex PCR; the TCRdb copy retains only in-frame clones and omits some. The table includes around 69,000 clones, 80% to 90% detected once. Germline lookup yields CDR1 MNHEY and CDR2 SVGAGI. V was shortened by 4 bases and J by 8 bases, with 18 bases between the two germline ends. This CDR3 is built from 14 residues. J is TRBJ2-7 and V is TRBV6-5, with a possible D match to TRBD2 (6 bases). Specimen: CD4+ or CD8+ T cells sorted from blood, collected in a trial of the OX40 agonist ivuxolimab. This clonotype was obtained from an adult with an advanced solid tumor such as melanoma, head and neck, liver or kidney cancer. The CDR3 reads CASSWGVASSQQYF. CDR3 DNA: TGTGCCAGCAGTTGGGGGGTAGCCAGTTCTCAGCAGTACTTC.